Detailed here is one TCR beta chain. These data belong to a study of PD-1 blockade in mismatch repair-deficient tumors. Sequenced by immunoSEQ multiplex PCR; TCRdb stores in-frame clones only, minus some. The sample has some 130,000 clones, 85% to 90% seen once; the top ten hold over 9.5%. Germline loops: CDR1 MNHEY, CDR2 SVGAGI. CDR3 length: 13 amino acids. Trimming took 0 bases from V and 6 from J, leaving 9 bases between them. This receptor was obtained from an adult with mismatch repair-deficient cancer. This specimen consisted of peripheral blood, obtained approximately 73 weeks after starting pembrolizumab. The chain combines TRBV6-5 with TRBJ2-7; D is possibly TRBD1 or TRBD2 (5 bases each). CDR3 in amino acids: CASSYSVGREQYF. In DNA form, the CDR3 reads TGTGCCAGCAGTTACTCTGTGGGACGCGAGCAGTACTTC.